This is a list of T cell receptor beta chains from one sample in a study of blood T cell repertoires in COVID-19. Profiling relied on immunoSEQ multiplex PCR, and the TCRdb table lists in-frame clones only, not all of them. The profile shows just over 60,000 clones, around 79% of them singletons. The specimen was peripheral blood. These receptors came from a man aged 55 to 70 with acute or convalescent COVID-19. CDR3s include the opening cysteine and the closing phenylalanine or tryptophan. D genes are given only for firm matches. Clone sizes are given selectively: once, few, many, or a class where the clone is expanded.

V gene	CDR3 length	D gene	J gene	clone size	CDR3 DNA	CDR3 protein
TRBV4-3	15	-	TRBJ1-5	-	TGCGCCAGCAGCCAAGATCTGTGGGGAGGGCAGCCCCAGCATTTT	CASSQDLWGGQPQHF
TRBV4-2	15	-	TRBJ2-5	once	TGTGCCAGCAGCCAACTAGGACATCTCCAAGAGACCCAGTACTTC	CASSQLGHLQETQYF
TRBV6-5	13	-	TRBJ2-7	-	TGTGCCAGCAGTAAGGGACTGAATTACGAGCAGTACTTC	CASSKGLNYEQYF
TRBV5-6	16	TRBD1	TRBJ1-3	-	TGTGCCAGCAGCTTGGACGGGACAGGGAACGGAAACACCATATATTTT	CASSLDGTGNGNTIYF
TRBV28	15	TRBD2	TRBJ2-3	-	TGTGCCAGCAGTTTATTTGGCGGGAGCGGAGATACGCAGTATTTT	CASSLFGGSGDTQYF
TRBV5-1	14	-	TRBJ1-2	-	TGCGCCAGCAGCGTGGCGACAGCTAACTATGGCTACACCTTC	CASSVATANYGYTF
TRBV28	16	TRBD2	TRBJ2-5	once	TGTGCCAGCAGCCGCGCCGGGACTAGGGGAGTTATGGCCCAGTACTTC	CASSRAGTRGVMAQYF
TRBV3-1/TRBV3-2	13	-	TRBJ1-1	-	TGTGCCAGCAGCCTAGGCGGGGACACTGAAGCTTTCTTT	CASSLGGDTEAFF
TRBV7-3	14	-	TRBJ2-5	-	TGTGCCAGCAGCCCCTTCAGGGGCGTGGAGACCCAGTACTTC	CASSPFRGVETQYF
TRBV9	15	TRBD1	TRBJ1-6	-	TGTGCCAGCAGCGTAGGTTCCAGGGGGAATTCACCCCTCCACTTT	CASSVGSRGNSPLHF
TRBV5-5	14	-	TRBJ2-2	many	TGTGCCAGCAGCCCCCCGGTGCGGCCCGGGGAGCTGTTTTTT	CASSPPVRPGELFF
TRBV5-1	13	-	TRBJ2-5	-	TGCGCCAGCAGCTCAGGGCCCCAAGAGACCCAGTACTTC	CASSSGPQETQYF
TRBV7-2	15	TRBD1	TRBJ1-5	-	TGTGCCAGCAACCCCGGGACAGTGGTCAATCAGCCCCAGCATTTT	CASNPGTVVNQPQHF
TRBV7-3	15	TRBD2	TRBJ2-3	-	TGTGCCAGCAGCCCCGCCAGCGGGAGATCAGATACGCAGTATTTT	CASSPASGRSDTQYF
TRBV6-5	16	TRBD2	TRBJ2-1	-	TGTGCCAGCAGTTACTCCTTTGGACTAGTACGGGATGAGCAGTTCTTC	CASSYSFGLVRDEQFF